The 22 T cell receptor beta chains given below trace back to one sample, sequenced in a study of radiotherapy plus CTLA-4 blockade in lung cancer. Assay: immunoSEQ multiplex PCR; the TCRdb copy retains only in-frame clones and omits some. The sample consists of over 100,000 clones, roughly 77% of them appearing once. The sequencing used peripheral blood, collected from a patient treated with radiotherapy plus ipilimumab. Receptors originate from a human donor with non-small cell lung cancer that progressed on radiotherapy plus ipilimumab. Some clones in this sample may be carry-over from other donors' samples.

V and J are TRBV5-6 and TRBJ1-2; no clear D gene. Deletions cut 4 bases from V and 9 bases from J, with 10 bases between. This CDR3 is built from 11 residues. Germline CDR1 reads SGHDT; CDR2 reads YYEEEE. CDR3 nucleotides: TGTGCCAGCAGCCGGGTCGCCCGCTACACCTTC. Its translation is CASSRVARYTF.

CDR3: CASSRHHPGRGNTEAFF. CDR3 nucleotide sequence: TGCGCCAGCAGCCGACATCACCCGGGACGGGGGAACACTGAAGCTTTCTTT. The chain recombines TRBV4-3 with TRBJ1-1; tentative D call: TRBD1 (5 bases). V gave up 4 bases and J gave up 1 base, with 19 bases separating them. Germline-derived CDR1 and CDR2 are LGHNA and YSLEER. The CDR3 contains 17 residues.

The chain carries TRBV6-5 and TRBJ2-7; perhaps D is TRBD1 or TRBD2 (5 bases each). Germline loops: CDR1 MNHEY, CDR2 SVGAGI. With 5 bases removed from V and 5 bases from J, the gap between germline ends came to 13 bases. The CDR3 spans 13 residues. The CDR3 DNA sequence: TGTGCCAGCAGTCCCCCGGGGCTGGACGAGCAGTACTTC. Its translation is CASSPPGLDEQYF.

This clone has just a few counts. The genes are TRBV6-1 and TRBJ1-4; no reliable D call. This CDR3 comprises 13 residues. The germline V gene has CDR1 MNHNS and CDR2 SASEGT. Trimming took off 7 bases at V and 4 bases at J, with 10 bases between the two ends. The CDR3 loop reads CASTTRLNEKLFF. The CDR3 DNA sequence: TGTGCCAGCACTACAAGACTTAATGAAAAACTGTTTTTT.

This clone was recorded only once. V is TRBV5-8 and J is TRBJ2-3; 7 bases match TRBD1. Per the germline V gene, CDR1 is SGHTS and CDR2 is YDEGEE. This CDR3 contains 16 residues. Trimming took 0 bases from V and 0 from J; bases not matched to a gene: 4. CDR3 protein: CASSLETGFSTDTQYF. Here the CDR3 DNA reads TGTGCCAGCAGCTTGGAGACAGGGTTTAGCACAGATACGCAGTATTTT.

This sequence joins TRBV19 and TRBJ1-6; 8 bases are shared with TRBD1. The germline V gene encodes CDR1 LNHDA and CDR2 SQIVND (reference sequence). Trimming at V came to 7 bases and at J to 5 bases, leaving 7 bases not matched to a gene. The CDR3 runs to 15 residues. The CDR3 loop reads CASNLDRDHNSPLHF. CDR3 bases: TGTGCCAGTAATCTGGACAGGGACCATAATTCACCCCTCCACTTT.

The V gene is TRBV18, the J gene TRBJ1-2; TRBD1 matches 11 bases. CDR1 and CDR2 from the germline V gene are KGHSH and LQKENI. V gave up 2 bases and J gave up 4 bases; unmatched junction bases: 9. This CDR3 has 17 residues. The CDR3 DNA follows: TGTGCCAGCTCACCAAATTACGGGACAGGGGGATTCTATGGCTACACCTTC. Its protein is CASSPNYGTGGFYGYTF.

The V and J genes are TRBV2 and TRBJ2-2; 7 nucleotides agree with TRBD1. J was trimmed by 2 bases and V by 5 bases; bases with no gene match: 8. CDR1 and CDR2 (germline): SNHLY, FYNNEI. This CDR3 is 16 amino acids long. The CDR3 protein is CASSQHRDRNTGELFF. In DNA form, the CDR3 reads TGTGCCAGCAGTCAACACCGGGACAGAAACACCGGGGAGCTGTTTTTT.

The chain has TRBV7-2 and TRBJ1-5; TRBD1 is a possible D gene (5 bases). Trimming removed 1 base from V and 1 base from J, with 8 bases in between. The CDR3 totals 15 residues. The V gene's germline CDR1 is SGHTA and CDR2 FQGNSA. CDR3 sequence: CASSLGGGSNQPQHF. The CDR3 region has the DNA TGTGCCAGCAGCTTAGGGGGGGGAAGCAATCAGCCCCAGCATTTT.

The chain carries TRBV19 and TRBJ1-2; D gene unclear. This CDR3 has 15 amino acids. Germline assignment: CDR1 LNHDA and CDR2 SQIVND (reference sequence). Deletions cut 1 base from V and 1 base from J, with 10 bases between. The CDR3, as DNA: TGTGCCAGTAGTATAGGGGAGCAGATTAACTATGGCTACACCTTC. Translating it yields CASSIGEQINYGYTF.

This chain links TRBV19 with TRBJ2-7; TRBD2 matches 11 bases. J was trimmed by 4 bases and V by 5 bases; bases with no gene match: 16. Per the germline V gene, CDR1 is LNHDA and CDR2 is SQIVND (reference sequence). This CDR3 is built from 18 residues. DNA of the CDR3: TGTGCCAGTAGTGCCTCATCCAGACTAGCGGGGTTACGATACGAGCAGTACTTC. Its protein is CASSASSRLAGLRYEQYF.

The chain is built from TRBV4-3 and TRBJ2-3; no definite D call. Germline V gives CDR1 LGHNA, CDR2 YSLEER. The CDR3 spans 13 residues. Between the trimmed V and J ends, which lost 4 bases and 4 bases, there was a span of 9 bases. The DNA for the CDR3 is TGCGCCAGCAGCCTTATTGTATCAGATACGCAGTATTTT. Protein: CASSLIVSDTQYF.

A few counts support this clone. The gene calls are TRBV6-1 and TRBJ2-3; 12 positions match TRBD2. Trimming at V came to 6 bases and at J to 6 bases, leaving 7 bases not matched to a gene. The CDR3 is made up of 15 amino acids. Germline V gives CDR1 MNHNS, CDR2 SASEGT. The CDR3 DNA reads TGTGCCAGCAGAGGCCTAGCGGGGGGGCCCGATACGCAGTATTTT. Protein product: CASRGLAGGPDTQYF.

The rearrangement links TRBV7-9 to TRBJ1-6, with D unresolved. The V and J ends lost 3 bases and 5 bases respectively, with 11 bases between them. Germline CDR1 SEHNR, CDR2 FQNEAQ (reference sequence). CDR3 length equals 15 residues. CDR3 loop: CASSFSGSNNSPLHF. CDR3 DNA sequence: TGTGCCAGCAGCTTTTCGGGGTCAAATAATTCACCCCTCCACTTT.

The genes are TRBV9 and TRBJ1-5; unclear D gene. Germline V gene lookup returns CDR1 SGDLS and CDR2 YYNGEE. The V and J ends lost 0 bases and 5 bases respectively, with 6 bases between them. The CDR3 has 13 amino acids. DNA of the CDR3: TGTGCCAGCAGCGTAGACCCCGATCAGCCCCAGCATTTT. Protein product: CASSVDPDQPQHF.

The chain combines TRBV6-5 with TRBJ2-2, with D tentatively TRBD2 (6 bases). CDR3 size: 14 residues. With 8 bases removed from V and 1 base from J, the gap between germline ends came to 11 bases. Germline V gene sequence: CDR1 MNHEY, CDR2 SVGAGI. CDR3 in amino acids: CASARAGNTGELFF. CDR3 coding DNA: TGTGCCAGCGCGAGAGCGGGGAACACCGGGGAGCTGTTTTTT.

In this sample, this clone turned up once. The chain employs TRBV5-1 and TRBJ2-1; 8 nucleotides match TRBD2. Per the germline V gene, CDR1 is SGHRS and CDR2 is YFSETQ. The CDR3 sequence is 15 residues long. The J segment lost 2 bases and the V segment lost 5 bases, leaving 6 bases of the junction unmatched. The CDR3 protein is CASRLAGGPYNEQFF. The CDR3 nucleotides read TGCGCCAGCAGGCTGGCGGGGGGACCCTACAATGAGCAGTTCTTC.

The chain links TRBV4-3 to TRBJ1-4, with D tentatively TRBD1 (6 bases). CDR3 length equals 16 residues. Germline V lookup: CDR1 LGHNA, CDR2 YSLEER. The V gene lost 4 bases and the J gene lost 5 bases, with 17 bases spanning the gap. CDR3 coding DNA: TGCGCCAGCAGCCCTCTTGGGGGGGGCGCAAATGAAAAACTGTTTTTT. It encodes CASSPLGGGANEKLFF.

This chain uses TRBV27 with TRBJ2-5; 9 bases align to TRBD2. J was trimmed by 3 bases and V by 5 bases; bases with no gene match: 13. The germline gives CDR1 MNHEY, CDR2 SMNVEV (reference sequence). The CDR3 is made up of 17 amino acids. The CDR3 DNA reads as TGTGCCAGCAGTCCTATAGGGCGGGGGGGCCCAGAAGAGACCCAGTACTTC. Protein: CASSPIGRGGPEETQYF.

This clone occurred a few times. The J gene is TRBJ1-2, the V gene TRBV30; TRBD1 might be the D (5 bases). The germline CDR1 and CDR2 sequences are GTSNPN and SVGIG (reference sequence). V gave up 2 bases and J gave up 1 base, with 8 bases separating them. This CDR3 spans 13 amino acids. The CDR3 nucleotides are TGTGCCTGGAGTAGGGGCCTTAACTATGGCTACACCTTC. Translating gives CAWSRGLNYGYTF.

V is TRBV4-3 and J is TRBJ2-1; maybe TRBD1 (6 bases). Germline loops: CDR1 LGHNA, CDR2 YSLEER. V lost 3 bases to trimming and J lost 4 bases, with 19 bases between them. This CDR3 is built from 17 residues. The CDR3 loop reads CASSQGSNRVPYNEQFF. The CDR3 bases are TGCGCCAGCAGCCAGGGATCGAACAGGGTCCCATACAATGAGCAGTTCTTC.

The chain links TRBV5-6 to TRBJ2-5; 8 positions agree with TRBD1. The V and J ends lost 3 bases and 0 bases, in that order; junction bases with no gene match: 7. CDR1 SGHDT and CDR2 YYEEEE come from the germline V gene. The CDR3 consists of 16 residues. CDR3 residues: CASSSGQDTYQETQYF. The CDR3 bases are TGTGCCAGCAGCTCGGGACAGGACACGTACCAAGAGACCCAGTACTTC.